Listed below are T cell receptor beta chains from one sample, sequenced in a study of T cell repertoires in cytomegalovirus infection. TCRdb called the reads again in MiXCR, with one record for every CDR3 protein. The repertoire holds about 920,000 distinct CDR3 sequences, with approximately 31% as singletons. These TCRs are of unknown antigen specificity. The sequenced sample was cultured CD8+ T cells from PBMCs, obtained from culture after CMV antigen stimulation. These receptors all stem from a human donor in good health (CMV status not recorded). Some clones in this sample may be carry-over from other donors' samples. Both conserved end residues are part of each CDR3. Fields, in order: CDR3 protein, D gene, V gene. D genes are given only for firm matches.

CAISLTWDNEQFF	NA	TRBV10-3
CASSFMASGPNEQFF	TRBD2	TRBV5-4
CASSSRQGIRNEQFF	TRBD1	TRBV27
CAISAGGRGNQPQHF	TRBD1	TRBV10-3
CASSVRGAITDTQYF	TRBD2	TRBV2
CSARAEAAVSTDTQYF	NA	TRBV20-1
CASSLLQGRNTEAFF	TRBD1	TRBV27
CAIRFIAGGNTDTQYF	TRBD2	TRBV10-3
CASEDTGELFF	NA	TRBV7-9
CASSLERYTEDEQYF	NA	TRBV7-9
CASRDARETQYF	NA	TRBV7-9
CASSPPTGWGTEAFF	TRBD1	TRBV27
CASSAVFSGQSRIGEQFF	TRBD1	TRBV7-9
CASSLGTGRKYF	NA	TRBV12-3/TRBV12-4
CASSLLAQGRSYYGYTF	NA	TRBV27
CASSFFGPISGANVLTF	NA	TRBV13
CASSYSGQANTEAFF	TRBD1	TRBV6-8
CAISEWDRDITELFF	TRBD1	TRBV10-3
CASSVQGAGASGNEKLFF	TRBD1	TRBV6-4
CASSLAGDSALLHYGYTF	TRBD1	TRBV7-9
CAVHTTDTQYF	NA	TRBV6-1
CSARGHYSNQPQHF	NA	TRBV20-1
CASGSESYNEQFF	NA	TRBV12-5
CASSEAQPYGYTF	NA	TRBV25-1
CASKNGIYGYTF	NA	TRBV2
CASSFSPDKFF	NA	TRBV7-9
CASSPTPSGPIRETQYF	NA	TRBV11-3
CASKRPGLAPNEQFF	TRBD2	TRBV12-3/TRBV12-4
CASRNLDSSSSYNEQFF	NA	TRBV5-6
CATSGAGTEDGYTF	TRBD1	TRBV24-1
CASSPDSGDYNEQFF	NA	TRBV27
CASSQGLWGYTF	NA	TRBV12-3/TRBV12-4
CASTLGTGTEAFF	NA	TRBV7-9
CASSYSAGTSGGYQETQYF	TRBD2	TRBV6-6
CASSSEGIFETQYF	NA	TRBV6-1
CANRAGRGRSDTQYF	TRBD1	TRBV6-1
CSARPPGAYEQYF	NA	TRBV20-1
CASSPTSGGARTGELFF	TRBD2	TRBV7-9
CASSPNKGLGQGFF	TRBD1	TRBV12-3/TRBV12-4
CASSPPGSPTNEQFF	NA	TRBV12-3/TRBV12-4
CASSLDIDRAIPGYTF	TRBD1	TRBV5-1
CASTLVAGGTYEQFF	TRBD2	TRBV7-9
CASSFVPETGGATKNIQYF	TRBD1	TRBV7-8
CASSLSRDGREKLFF	NA	TRBV5-4